This T cell receptor (beta chain) was documented in a study of graft-versus-host responses after intestinal transplantation. Across the whole study: Each transplant was multivisceral, liver-intestinal, or isolated intestinal. Whole-study results and caveats: Recipient marrow contained GvH clones, some of which appeared first in ileum or blood. Early post-transplant falls in HvG clones accompanied the peak levels of circulating GvH clones.

This clone has just a few counts. V lost 5 bases to trimming and J lost 0 bases, with 15 bases between them. Germline CDR1 reads SSHAT; CDR2 reads FNYEAQ (reference sequence). The CDR3 runs to 16 residues. Sequenced by immunoSEQ multiplex PCR; TCRdb stores in-frame clones only, minus some. This sample has some 8,000 clones, with around 31% found just once. The study plated roughly 200,000 CFSE-labeled responders with roughly 200,000 irradiated, violet-dye-labeled stimulators. Material: alloreactive CD8+ T cells from a mixed lymphocyte reaction culture, obtained before intestinal transplant. Noted subset: CFSE-low proliferating T cells sorted from roughly six-day pre-transplant mixed lymphocyte reaction (GvH or HvG direction). The TCR sequence derives from a human patient who received an intestinal transplant. The rearrangement joins TRBV7-7 to TRBJ2-3; TRBD2 might be the D (6 bases). The CDR3 nucleotides are TGTGCCAGCAGCCCTTGGCTAGCGTCTAGCACAGATACGCAGTATTTT. Its translation is CASSPWLASSTDTQYF.